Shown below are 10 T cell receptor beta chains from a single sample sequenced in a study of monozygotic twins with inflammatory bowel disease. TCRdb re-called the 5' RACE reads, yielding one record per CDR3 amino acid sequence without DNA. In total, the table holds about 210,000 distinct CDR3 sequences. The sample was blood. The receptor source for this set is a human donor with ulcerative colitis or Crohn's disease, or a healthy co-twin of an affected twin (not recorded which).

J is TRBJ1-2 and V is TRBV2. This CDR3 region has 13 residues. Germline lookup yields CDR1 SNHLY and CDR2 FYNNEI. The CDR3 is CASSEGSGRGYTF.

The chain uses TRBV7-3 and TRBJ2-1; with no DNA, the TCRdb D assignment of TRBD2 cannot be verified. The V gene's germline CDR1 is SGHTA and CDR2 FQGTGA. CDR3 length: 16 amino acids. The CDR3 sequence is CASSLMGSGTYNEQFF.

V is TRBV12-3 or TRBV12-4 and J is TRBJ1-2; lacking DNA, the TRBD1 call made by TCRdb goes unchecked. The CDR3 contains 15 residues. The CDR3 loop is CASSFGQGANYGYTF.

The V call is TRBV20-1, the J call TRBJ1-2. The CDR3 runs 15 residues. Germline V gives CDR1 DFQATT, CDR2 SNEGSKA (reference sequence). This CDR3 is CSARDPSNPTYGYTF.

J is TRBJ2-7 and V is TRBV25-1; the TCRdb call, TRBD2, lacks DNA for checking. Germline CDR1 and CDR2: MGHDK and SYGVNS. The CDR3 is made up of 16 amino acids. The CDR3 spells CASSDPWTSGGYEQYF.

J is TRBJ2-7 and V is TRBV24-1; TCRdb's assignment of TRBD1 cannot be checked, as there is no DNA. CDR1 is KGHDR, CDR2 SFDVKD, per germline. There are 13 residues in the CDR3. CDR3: CATSDHPGPGQYF.

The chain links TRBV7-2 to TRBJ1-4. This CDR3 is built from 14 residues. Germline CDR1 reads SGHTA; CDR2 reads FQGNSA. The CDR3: CASSLARTNEKLFF.

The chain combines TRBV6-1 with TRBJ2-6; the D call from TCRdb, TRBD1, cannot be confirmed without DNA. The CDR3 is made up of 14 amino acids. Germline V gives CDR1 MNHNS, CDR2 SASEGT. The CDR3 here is CASIVRAGANVLTF.

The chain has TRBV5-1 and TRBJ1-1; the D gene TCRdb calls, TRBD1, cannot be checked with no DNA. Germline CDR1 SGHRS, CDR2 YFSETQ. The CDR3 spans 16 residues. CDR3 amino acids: CASSPRPTDRNTEAFF.

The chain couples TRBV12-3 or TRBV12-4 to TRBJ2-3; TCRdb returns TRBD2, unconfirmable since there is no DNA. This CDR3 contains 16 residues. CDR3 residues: CASSLAGVGGTDTQYF.